This TCR beta chain was obtained from a study of shared clonotypes between healthy human individuals. Looking at the study overall: Donor ages ranged 18 to 49 years: a couple of women, a few men.

Study results and limitations: Naive CD4 clonotypes overlapped across a few donors at approximately 5%.

Authors' analysis steps: Filtering differed, since immunoSEQ gave only junction sequences and no quality scores. Sequenced by immunoSEQ multiplex PCR; TCRdb stores in-frame clones only, minus some. V and J calls plus clone size are reproduced from that table; the DNA served to infer D and trimming. The sample consists of about 2.4 million clones, more than 80% of them appearing once. There are a few counts of this clone. The antigen is undetermined. CD4+ cells were split into CD45RA+ naive and CD45RA-negative memory subsets. The clonotype comes from a man younger than 35 in good health. Source material: naive CD4+ T cells sorted from blood. The subset was: CD45RA+ positively selected.

The CDR3 here is CASSRDYTYEQYF. The CDR3 DNA follows: TGTGCCAGCAGTCGGGACTACACCTACGAGCAGTACTTC. This rearrangement joins TRBV6-5 to TRBJ2-7, with 7 bases lining up with TRBD2. The ends lost 5 bases at V and 2 bases at J; junction bases unmatched: 3. The germline gives CDR1 MNHEY, CDR2 SVGAGI. This CDR3 has 13 residues.